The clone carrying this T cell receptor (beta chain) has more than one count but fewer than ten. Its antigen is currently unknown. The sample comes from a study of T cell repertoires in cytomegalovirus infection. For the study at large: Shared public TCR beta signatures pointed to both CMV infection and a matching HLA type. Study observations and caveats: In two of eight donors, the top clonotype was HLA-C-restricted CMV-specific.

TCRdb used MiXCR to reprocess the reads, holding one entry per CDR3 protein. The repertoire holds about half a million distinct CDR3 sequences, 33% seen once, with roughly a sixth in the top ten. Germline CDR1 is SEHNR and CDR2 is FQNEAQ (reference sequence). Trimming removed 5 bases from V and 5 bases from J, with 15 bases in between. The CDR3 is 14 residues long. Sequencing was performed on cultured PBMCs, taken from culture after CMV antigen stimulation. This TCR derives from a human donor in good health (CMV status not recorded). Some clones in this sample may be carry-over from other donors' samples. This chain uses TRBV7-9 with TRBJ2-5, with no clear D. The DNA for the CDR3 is TGTGCCAGCAGCCCCCGGGCAGGATGGGAGACCCAGTACTTC. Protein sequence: CASSPRAGWETQYF.